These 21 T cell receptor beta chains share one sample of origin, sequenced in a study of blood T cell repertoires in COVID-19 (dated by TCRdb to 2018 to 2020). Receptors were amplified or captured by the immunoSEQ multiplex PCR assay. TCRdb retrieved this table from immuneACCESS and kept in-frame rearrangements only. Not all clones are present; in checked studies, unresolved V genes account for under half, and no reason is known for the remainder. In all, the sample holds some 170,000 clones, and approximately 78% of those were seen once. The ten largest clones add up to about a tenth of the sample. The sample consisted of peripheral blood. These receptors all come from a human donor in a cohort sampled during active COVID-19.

The CDR3 region is CASSPQSVSGANVLTF. The CDR3 coding sequence is TGTGCCAGCTCACCACAATCAGTCTCTGGGGCCAACGTCCTGACTTTC. The rearrangement links TRBV18 to TRBJ2-6; no firm D call. The CDR3 runs to 16 residues. The germline V and J ends were trimmed by 1 base and 0 bases, with 7 bases remaining between them. Germline V CDR1 and CDR2: KGHSH, LQKENI.

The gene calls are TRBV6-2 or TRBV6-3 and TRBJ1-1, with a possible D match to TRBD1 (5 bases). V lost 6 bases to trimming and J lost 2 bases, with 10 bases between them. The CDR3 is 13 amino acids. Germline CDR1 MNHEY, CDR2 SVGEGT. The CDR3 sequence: CASRPDSNTEAFF. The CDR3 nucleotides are TGTGCCAGCAGGCCTGACAGTAACACTGAAGCTTTCTTT.

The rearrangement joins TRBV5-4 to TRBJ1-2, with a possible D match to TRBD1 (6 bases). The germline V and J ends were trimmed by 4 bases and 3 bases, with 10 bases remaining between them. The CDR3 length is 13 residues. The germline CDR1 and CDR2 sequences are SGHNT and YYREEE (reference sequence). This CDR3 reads CASSQTGDYGYTF. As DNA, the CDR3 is TGTGCCAGCAGCCAGACAGGAGACTATGGCTACACCTTC.

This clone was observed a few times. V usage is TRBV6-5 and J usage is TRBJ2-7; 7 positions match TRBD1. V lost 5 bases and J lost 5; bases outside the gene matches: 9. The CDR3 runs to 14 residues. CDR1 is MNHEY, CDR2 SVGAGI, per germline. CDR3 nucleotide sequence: TGTGCCAGCAGTAGACAGGGAAATACGAACGAGCAGTACTTC. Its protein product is CASSRQGNTNEQYF.

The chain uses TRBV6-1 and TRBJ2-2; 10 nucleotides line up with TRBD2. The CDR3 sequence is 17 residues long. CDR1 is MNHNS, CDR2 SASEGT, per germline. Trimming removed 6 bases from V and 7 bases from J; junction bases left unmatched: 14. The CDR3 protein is CASREPSGGPRGGELFF. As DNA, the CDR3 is TGTGCCAGCAGGGAACCTAGCGGGGGACCCCGGGGCGGGGAGCTGTTTTTT.

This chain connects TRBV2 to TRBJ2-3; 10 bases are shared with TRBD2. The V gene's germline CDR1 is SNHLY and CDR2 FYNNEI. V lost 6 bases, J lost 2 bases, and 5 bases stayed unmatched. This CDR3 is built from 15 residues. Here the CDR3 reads CASSKLAGLTDTQYF. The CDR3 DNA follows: TGTGCCAGCAGCAAACTAGCGGGGCTCACAGATACGCAGTATTTT.

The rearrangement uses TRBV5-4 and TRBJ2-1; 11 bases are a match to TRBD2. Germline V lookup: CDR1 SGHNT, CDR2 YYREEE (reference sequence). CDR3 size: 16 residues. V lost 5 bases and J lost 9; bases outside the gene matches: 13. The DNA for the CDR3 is TGTGCCAGCAGTAAAGGTAGCGGGAGGGCCGAGGTTGAGCAGTTCTTC. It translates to CASSKGSGRAEVEQFF.

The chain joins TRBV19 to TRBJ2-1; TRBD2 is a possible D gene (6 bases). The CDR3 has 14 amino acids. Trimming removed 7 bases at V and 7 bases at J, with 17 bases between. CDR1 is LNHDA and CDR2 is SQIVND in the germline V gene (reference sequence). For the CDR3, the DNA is TGTGCCAGTAAGCGGGCAGGGCAGTGGAATGAGCAGTTCTTC. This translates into CASKRAGQWNEQFF.

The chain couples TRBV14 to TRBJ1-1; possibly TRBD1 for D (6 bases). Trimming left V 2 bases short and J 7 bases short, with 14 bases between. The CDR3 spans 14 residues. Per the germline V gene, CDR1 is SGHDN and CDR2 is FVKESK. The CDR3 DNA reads TGTGCCAGCAGCCAAAACAGGGAAGTGGGTGAAGCTTTCTTT. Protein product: CASSQNREVGEAFF.

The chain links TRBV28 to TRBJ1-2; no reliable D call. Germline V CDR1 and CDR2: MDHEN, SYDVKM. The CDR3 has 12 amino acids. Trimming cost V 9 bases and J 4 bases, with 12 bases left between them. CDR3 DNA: TGTGCCAGTACTATGGCGCGCTATGGCTACACCTTC. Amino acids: CASTMARYGYTF.

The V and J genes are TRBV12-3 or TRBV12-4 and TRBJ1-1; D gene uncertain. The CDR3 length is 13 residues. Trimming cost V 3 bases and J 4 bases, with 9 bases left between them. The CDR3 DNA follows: TGTGCCAGCAGTTTTGTTCTAGTCACTGAAGCTTTCTTT. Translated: CASSFVLVTEAFF.

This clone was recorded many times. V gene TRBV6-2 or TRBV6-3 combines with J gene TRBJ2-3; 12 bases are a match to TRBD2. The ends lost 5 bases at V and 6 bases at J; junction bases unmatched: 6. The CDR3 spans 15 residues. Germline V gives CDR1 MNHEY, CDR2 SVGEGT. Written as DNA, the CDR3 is TGTGCCAGCAGTATCGGACTAGCGGGAAGGGATACGCAGTATTTT. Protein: CASSIGLAGRDTQYF.

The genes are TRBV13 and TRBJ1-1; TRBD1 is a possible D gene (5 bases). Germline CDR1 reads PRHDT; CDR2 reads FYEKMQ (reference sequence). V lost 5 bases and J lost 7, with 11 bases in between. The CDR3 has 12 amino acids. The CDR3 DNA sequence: TGTGCCAGCAGCGACCAGGGTTTTGAAGCTTTCTTT. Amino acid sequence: CASSDQGFEAFF.

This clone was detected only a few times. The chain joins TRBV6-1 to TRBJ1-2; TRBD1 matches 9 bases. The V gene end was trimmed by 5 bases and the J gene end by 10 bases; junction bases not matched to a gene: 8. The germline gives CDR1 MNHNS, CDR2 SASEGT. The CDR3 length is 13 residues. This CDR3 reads CASSQKGTGIYTF. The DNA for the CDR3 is TGTGCCAGCAGTCAGAAGGGGACAGGGATCTACACCTTC.

CDR3 DNA sequence: TGTGCCAGCAGTTACTCGGGCTCCTGGGGCTACACCTTC. It specifies CASSYSGSWGYTF. The gene calls are TRBV6-5 and TRBJ1-2; D is undetermined. This CDR3 has 13 residues. Trimming took 0 bases from V and 8 from J, leaving 10 bases between them. Germline-derived CDR1 and CDR2 are MNHEY and SVGAGI.

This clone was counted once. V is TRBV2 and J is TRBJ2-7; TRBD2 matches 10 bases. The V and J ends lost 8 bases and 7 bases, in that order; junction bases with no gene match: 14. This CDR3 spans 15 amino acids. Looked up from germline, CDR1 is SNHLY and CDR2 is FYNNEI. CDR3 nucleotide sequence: TGTGCCAGCTTAACCGCGGTAGCGGGGGGTCGGGAGCAGTACTTC. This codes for CASLTAVAGGREQYF.

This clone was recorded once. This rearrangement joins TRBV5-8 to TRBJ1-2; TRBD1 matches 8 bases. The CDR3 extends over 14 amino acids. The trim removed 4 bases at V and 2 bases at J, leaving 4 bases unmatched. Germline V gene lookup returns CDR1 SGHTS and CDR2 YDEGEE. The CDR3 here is CASSNWDRNYGYTF. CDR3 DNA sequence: TGTGCCAGCAGCAACTGGGACAGGAACTATGGCTACACCTTC.

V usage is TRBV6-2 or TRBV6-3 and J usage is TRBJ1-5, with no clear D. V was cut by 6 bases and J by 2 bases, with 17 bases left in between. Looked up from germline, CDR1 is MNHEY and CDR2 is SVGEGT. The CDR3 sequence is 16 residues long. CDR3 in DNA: TGTGCCAGCAGCTCCCGGGGAGATATCGGCAATCAGCCCCAGCATTTT. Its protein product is CASSSRGDIGNQPQHF.

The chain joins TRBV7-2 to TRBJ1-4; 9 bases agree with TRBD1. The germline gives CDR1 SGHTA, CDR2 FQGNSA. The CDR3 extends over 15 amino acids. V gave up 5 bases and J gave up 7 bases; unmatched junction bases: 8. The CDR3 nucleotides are TGTGCCAGCAGCCCAAGACAGGGGGAGGGTGAAAAACTGTTTTTT. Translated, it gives CASSPRQGEGEKLFF.

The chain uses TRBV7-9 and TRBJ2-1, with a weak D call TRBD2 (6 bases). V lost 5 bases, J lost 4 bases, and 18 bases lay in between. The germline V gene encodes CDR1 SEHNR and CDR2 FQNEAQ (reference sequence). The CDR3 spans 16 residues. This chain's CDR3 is CASSKVGLATYNEQFF. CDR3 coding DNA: TGTGCCAGCAGCAAGGTGGGACTGGCCACTTACAATGAGCAGTTCTTC.

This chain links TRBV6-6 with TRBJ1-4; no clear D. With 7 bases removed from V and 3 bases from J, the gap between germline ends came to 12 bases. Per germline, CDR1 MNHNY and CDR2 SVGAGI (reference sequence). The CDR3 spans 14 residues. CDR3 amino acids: CASNVRESNEKLFF. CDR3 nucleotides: TGTGCCAGCAACGTGAGGGAATCTAATGAAAAACTGTTTTTT.